Shown below are 10 T cell receptor beta chains from a single sample sequenced in a study of human T cells and chemical hapten exposure (dated by TCRdb to the early 2020s). Preparation of the library involved RACE. The data were produced on a NextSeq 500. The public sequencing data were trimmed at Q25 with fastp and processed into clonotypes with MiXCR by TCRdb, which kept only in-frame beta chains. Duplicate CDR3 protein sequences are folded into a single record with the most common DNA and genes. The sample profile shows 90,000 to 140,000 distinct CDR3 sequences; approximately 36% of them were found once. In total, the top ten clones hold roughly 3% of the sample. Read against the paper, the sample's time point label means: patch test 3, about 24 weeks after DPC sensitization. This specimen's treatment or condition label, interpreted: therapeutic diphenylcyclopropenone sensitization with weekly scalp DPC.

The sequencing used whole blood, collected in connection with sensitization to the hapten diphenylcyclopropenone (DPC). The source of these receptors is a man aged 35 to 55 with alopecia areata. Some clones in this sample may be carry-over from other donors' samples.

This chain joins TRBV7-9 and TRBJ2-1, with D maybe TRBD2 (6 bases). V lost 5 bases and J lost 7, with 18 bases in between. CDR1 is SEHNR, CDR2 FQNEAQ, per germline (reference sequence). This CDR3 is 15 amino acids long. DNA of the CDR3: TGTGCCAGCAGCCCCACTAGGGGAGGTCGTAATGAGCAGTTCTTC. Residues: CASSPTRGGRNEQFF.

This clonotype has just a few counts. This rearrangement joins TRBV7-2 to TRBJ1-1, with no clear D. The germline V gene encodes CDR1 SGHTA and CDR2 FQGNSA. The CDR3 has 14 residues. Trimming cost V 4 bases and J 5 bases, with 14 bases left between them. CDR3 in amino acids: CASSYGLLGTEAFF. CDR3 DNA sequence: TGTGCCAGCAGCTACGGACTACTCGGGACTGAAGCTTTCTTT.

The V and J genes are TRBV3-1 and TRBJ2-1; tentative D call: TRBD1 (5 bases). This CDR3 region has 15 residues. Germline CDR1 is LGHDT and CDR2 is YNNKEL (reference sequence). The V end lost 1 base, the J end lost 5 bases, and 12 bases lay between the germline ends. The CDR3 sequence is CASSQAPPGHNEQFF. CDR3 DNA: TGTGCCAGCAGCCAAGCCCCTCCAGGGCACAATGAGCAGTTCTTC.

The chain links TRBV28 to TRBJ2-7; D may be TRBD2 (5 bases). This CDR3 has 15 amino acids. Germline-derived CDR1 and CDR2 are MDHEN and SYDVKM. The V end lost 6 bases, the J end lost 2 bases, and 17 bases lay between the germline ends. In DNA form, the CDR3 reads TGTGCCAGCAGAACCCACTCGGGGAGTACCTACGAGCAGTACTTC. Encoded protein: CASRTHSGSTYEQYF.

This clonotype was counted many times. This rearrangement joins TRBV24-1 to TRBJ2-3, with 15 bases that match TRBD2. Losses at the gene ends were 3 bases for V and 6 bases for J; bases not matched to a gene: 3. This CDR3 contains 16 residues. CDR1 is KGHDR, CDR2 SFDVKD, per germline. The CDR3 nucleotides are TGTGCCACCAGTGATGAAGGGACTAGCGGGAGGGATACGCAGTATTTT. Translating gives CATSDEGTSGRDTQYF.

The V and J genes are TRBV12-3 or TRBV12-4 and TRBJ1-6; TRBD1 matches 12 bases. This CDR3 spans 16 amino acids. V lost 6 bases to trimming and J lost 8 bases; unmatched junction nucleotides: 8. The CDR3 reads CASSLGQGAGDSPLHF. CDR3 DNA sequence: TGTGCCAGCAGCTTGGGACAGGGGGCTGGGGATTCACCCCTCCACTTT.

This clonotype was counted only a few times. The DNA for the CDR3 is TGTGCCAGCACCAAAGATGGCCAATGGAGGGCAGACGAAGCTTTCTTT. Encoded protein: CASTKDGQWRADEAFF. The chain carries TRBV6-1 and TRBJ1-1; D gene uncertain. V was trimmed by 7 bases and J by 8 bases, leaving 26 bases between them. CDR1 and CDR2 (germline): MNHNS, SASEGT. There are 16 residues in the CDR3.

V and J are TRBV18 and TRBJ1-1; 8 bases fit TRBD1. This CDR3 spans 14 amino acids. The J segment lost 6 bases and the V segment lost 2 bases, leaving 5 bases of the junction unmatched. Looked up from germline, CDR1 is KGHSH and CDR2 is LQKENI. The CDR3 here is CASSPDRGDAEAFF. CDR3 nucleotides: TGTGCCAGCTCACCAGACAGGGGTGATGCTGAAGCTTTCTTT.

Notes on this clonotype: One junction end does not reproduce the germline sequence, and a read error may be involved. The rearrangement links TRBV4-3 to TRBJ2-3, with D possibly being TRBD2 (6 bases). The length of the CDR3 is 13 residues. Germline V lookup: CDR1 LGHNA, CDR2 YSLEER. CDR3 region: CTSSQGGADTQYF. The CDR3 DNA reads as TGCACCAGCAGCCAAGGCGGGGCAGATACGCAGTATTTT.

This clonotype was observed a handful of times. In DNA, the CDR3 is TGTGCCAGCAGCCCTGGGGACCGCTCCTACGAGCAGTACGTC. This codes for CASSPGDRSYEQYV. J is TRBJ2-7 and V is TRBV9, with D perhaps assigned TRBD1 or TRBD2 (5 bases each). Germline CDR1 and CDR2: SGDLS and YYNGEE. Trimming left V 4 bases short and J 0 bases short, with 11 bases between. The CDR3 is 14 amino acids.